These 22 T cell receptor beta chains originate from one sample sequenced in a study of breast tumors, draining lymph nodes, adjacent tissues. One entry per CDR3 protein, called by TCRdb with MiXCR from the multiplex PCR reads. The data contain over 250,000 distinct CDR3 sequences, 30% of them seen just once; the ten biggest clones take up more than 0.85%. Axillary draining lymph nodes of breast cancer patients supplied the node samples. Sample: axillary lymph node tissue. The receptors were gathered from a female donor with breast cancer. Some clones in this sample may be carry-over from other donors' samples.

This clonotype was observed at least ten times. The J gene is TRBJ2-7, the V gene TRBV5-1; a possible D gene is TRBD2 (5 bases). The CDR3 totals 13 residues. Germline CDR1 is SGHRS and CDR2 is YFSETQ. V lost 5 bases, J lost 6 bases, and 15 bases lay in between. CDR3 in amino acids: CASRREPFPEQYF. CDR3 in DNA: TGCGCCAGCAGGAGGGAGCCCTTTCCCGAGCAGTACTTC.

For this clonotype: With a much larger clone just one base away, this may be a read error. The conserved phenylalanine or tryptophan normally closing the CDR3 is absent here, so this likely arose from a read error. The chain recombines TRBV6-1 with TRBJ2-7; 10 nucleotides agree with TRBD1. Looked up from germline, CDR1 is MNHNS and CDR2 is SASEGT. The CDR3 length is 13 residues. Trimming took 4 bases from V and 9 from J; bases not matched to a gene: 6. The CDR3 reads CASSAPTGGPQYS. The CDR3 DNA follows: TGTGCCAGCAGTGCCCCGACAGGGGGCCCGCAGTACTCC.

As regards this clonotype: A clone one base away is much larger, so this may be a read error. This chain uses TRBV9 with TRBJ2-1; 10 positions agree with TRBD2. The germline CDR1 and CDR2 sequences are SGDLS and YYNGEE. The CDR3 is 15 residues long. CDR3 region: CASNSAGGPYNEPFF. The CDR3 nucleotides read TGTGCCAGCAACTCAGCGGGAGGGCCTTACAATGAGCCGTTCTTC.

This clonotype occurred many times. The CDR3, as DNA: TGCGCCAGCAGCACCTCGGGACACCAAGAGACCCAGTACTTC. Translating it yields CASSTSGHQETQYF. V gene TRBV5-1 combines with J gene TRBJ2-5; perhaps D is TRBD1 or TRBD2 (5 bases each). The CDR3 totals 14 residues. V shed 4 bases and J shed 0 bases, with 10 bases lying between them. Per germline, CDR1 SGHRS and CDR2 YFSETQ.

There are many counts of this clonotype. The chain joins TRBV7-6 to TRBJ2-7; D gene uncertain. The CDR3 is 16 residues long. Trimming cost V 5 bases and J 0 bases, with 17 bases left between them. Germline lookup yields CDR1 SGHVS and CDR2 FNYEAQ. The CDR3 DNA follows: TGTGCCAGCAGCCCCCTTCCTGTGCAGAGCTCCTACGAGCAGTACTTC. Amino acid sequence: CASSPLPVQSSYEQYF. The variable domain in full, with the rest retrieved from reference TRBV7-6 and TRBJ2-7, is GAGVSQSPRYKVTKRGQDVALRCDPISGHVSLYWYRQALGQGPEFLTYFNYEAQQDKSGLPNDRFSAERPEGSISTLTIQRTEQRDSAMYRCASSPLPVQSSYEQYFGPGTRLTVT.

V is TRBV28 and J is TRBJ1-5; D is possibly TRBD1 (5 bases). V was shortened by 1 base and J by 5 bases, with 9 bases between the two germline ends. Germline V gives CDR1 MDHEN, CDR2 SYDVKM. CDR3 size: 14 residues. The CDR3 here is CASSLFGGDQPQHF. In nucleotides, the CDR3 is TGTGCCAGCAGTTTATTTGGAGGGGATCAGCCCCAGCATTTT.

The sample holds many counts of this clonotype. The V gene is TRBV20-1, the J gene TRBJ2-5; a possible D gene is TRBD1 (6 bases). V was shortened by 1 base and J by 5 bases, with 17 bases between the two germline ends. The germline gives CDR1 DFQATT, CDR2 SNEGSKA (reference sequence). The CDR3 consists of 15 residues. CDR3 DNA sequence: TGCAGTGCTAGAGCACAGGGATGGGTGGTGGAGACCCAGTACTTC. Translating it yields CSARAQGWVVETQYF.

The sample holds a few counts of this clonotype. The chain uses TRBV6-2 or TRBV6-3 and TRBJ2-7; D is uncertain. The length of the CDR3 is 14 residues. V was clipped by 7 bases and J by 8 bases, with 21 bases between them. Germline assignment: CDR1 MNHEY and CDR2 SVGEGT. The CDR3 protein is CASNPRSKPRKQYF. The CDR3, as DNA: TGTGCCAGCAATCCCCGGTCCAAACCTAGGAAGCAGTACTTC.

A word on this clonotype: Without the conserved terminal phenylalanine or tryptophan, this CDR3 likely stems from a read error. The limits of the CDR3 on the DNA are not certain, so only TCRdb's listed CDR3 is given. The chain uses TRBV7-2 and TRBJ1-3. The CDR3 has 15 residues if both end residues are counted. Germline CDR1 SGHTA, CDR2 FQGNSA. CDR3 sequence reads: CASSRDHSSGNTIHL.

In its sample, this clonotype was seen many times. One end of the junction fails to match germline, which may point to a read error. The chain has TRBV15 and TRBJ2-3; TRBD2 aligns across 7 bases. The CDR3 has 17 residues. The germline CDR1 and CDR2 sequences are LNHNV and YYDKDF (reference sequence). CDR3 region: CATSSSSGTPNTHTQYF. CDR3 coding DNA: TGTGCCACCTCAAGTTCTAGCGGAACCCCCAACACACATACGCAGTATTTT.

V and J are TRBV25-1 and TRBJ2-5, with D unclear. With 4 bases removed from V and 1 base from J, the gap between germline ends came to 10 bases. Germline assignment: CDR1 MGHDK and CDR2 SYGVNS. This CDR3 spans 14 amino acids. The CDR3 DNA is TGTGCCAGCAGTGCTAGTTTGGTCCAAGAGACCCAGTACTTC. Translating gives CASSASLVQETQYF.

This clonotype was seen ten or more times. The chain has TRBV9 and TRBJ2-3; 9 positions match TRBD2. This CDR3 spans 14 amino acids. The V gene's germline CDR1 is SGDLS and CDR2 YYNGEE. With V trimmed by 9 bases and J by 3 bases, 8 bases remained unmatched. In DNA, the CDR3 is TGTGCCACCCAACCGGGACTAGCAACAGATACGCAGTATTTT. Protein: CATQPGLATDTQYF.

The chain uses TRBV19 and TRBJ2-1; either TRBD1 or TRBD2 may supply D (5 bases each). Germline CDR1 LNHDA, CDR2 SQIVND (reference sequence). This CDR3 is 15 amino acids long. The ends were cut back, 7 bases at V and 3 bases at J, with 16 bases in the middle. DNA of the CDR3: TGTGCCAGTAACTCTCTTGGGGGAGTCTACAATGAGCAGTTCTTC. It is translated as CASNSLGGVYNEQFF.

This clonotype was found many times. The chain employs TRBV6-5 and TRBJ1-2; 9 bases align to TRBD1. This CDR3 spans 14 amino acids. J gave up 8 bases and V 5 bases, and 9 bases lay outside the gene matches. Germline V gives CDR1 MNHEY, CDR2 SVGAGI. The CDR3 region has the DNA TGTGCCAGCAGTCTGTCACAGGGGGCAAGGGGCTACACCTTC. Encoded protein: CASSLSQGARGYTF.

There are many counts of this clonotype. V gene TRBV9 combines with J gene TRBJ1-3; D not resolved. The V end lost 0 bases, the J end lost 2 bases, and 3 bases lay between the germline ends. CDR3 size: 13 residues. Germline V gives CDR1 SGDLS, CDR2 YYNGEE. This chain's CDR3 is CASSVATGNTIYF. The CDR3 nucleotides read TGTGCCAGCAGCGTAGCTACTGGAAACACCATATATTTT.

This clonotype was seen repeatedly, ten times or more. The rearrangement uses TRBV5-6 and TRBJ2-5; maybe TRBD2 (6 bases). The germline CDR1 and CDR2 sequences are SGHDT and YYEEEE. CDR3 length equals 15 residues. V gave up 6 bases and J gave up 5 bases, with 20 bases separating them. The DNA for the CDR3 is TGTGCCAGCACCCCGCGGGCAGCGGGCCGGGAGACCCAGTACTTC. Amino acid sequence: CASTPRAAGRETQYF.

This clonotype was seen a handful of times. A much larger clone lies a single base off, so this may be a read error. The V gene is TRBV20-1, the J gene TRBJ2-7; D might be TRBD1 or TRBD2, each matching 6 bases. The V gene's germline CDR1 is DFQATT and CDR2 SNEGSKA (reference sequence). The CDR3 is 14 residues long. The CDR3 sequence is CSVKPGGRSSEQYF. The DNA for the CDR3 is TGCAGTGTCAAACCCGGGGGCAGGTCCTCCGAGCAGTACTTC.

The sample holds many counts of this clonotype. CDR3 bases: TGTGCCAGCAGCGTAGGGACTAGCGGGAGGGCTAGCACAGATACGCAGTATTTT. Translation gives CASSVGTSGRASTDTQYF. The chain has TRBV9 and TRBJ2-3; 15 bases map to TRBD2. V lost 0 bases to trimming and J lost 0 bases; unmatched junction nucleotides: 2. CDR1 is SGDLS and CDR2 is YYNGEE in the germline V gene. The CDR3 contains 18 residues.

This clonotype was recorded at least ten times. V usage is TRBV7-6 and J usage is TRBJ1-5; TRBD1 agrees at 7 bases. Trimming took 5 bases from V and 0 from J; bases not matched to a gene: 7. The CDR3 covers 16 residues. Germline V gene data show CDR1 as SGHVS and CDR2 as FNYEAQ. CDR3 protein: CASSPGTDYSNQPQHF. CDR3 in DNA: TGTGCCAGCAGCCCCGGGACAGACTATAGCAATCAGCCCCAGCATTTT.

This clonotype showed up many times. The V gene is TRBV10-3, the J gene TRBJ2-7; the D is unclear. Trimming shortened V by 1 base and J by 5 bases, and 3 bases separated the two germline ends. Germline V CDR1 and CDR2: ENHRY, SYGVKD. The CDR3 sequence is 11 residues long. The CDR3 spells CAISEYNEQYF. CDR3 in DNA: TGTGCCATCAGTGAGTATAACGAGCAGTACTTC.

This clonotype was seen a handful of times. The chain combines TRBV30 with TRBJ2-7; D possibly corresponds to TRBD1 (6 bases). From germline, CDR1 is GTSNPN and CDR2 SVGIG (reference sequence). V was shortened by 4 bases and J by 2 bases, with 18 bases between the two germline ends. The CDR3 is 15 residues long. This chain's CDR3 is CAWTRGHSVPYEQYF. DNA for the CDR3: TGTGCCTGGACGAGGGGACATAGTGTGCCCTACGAGCAGTACTTC.

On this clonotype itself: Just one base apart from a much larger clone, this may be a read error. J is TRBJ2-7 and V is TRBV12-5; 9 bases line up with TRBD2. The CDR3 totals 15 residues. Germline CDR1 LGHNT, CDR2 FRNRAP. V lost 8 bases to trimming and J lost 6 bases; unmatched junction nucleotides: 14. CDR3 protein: CASLPPGLARSEQYF. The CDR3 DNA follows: TGTGCTAGTCTCCCCCCGGGACTAGCTCGGAGCGAGCAGTACTTC.